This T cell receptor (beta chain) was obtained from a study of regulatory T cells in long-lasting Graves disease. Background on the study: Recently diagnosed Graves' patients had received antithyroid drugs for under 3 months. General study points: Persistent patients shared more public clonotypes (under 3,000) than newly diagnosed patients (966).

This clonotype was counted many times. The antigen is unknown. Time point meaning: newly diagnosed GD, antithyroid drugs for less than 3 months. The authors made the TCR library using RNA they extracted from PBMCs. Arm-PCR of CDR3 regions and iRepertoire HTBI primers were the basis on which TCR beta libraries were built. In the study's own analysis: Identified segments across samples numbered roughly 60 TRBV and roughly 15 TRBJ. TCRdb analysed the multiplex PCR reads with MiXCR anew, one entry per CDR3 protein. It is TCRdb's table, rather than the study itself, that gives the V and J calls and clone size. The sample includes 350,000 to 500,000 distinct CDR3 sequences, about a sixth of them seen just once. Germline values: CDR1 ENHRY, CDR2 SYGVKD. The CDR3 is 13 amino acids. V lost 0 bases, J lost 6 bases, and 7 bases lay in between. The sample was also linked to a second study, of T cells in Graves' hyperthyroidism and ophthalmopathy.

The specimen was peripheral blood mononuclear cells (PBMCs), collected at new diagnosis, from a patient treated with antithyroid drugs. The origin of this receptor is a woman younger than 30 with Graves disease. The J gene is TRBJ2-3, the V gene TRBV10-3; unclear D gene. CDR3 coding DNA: TGTGCCATCAGTGAGTCTCGAGCGGATACGCAGTATTTT. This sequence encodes CAISESRADTQYF.